This T cell receptor (beta chain) was captured by sequencing in a study of cytomegalovirus exposure and HLA in healthy donors. About this clone: At one end the junction does not follow the germline gene, possibly because of a read error.

Use of 60 Vbeta and 13 Jbeta primers characterized the PCR. Generated by immunoSEQ multiplex PCR, the TCRdb table keeps only in-frame clones and is missing some. This sample has fewer than 90,000 clones, with roughly 67% found just once. Germline V lookup: CDR1 SSHAT, CDR2 FNYEAQ (reference sequence). This CDR3 has 13 amino acids. The sequencing input was PBMCs. The rearrangement joins TRBV7-7 to TRBJ1-1; possibly TRBD1 for D (5 bases). This TCR was recovered from a man aged 35 to 55 in good health and CMV-seropositive. CDR3 in amino acids: CASSLDRNTEAFF. The DNA for the CDR3 is TGTGCTAGCAGCTTAGACAGGAACACTGAAGCTTTCTTT.